These T cell receptor beta chains were read from a single sample in a study of long-term antiretroviral therapy in people with HIV. The protocol was immunoSEQ multiplex PCR, while the TCRdb copy is restricted to in-frame clones and leaves out a portion. Here the sample spans around 15,000 clones, around 80% being singletons. Sequencing used unsorted PBMCs, obtained 0.1 years after starting antiretroviral therapy. The receptor set was obtained from a man between 18 and 35 years old with HIV. CDR3s include the opening cysteine and the closing phenylalanine or tryptophan. A D gene is named only where the DNA matches it firmly. Clone sizes are given selectively: once, few, many, or a class where the clone is expanded.

CASSSHMGQPQHF TGCGCCAGCAGCTCACACATGGGACAGCCCCAGCATTTT . TRBJ1-5 TRBV5-1 .
CASSPGGGSRVSGANVLTF TGTGCCAGCAGCCCGGGGGGAGGTTCCCGAGTCTCTGGGGCCAACGTCCTGACTTTC TRBD2 TRBJ2-6 TRBV13 .
CAIGDGNYGYTF TGTGCCATCGGTGACGGAAACTATGGCTACACCTTC . TRBJ1-2 TRBV10-3 .
CASSGGQSSPLHF TGTGCCAGCAGTGGGGGACAGTCTTCACCCCTCCACTTT TRBD1 TRBJ1-6 TRBV25-1 .
CASSAGQGKTDTQYF TGTGCCAGCAGTGCAGGACAGGGGAAGACAGATACGCAGTATTTT TRBD1 TRBJ2-3 TRBV27 .
CASSQGQGLAKNIQYF TGTGCCAGCAGTCAAGGACAGGGGCTAGCCAAAAACATTCAGTACTTC TRBD1 TRBJ2-4 TRBV13 .
CASSPKVPHTEAFF TGCGCCAGCAGCCCCAAGGTCCCCCACACTGAAGCTTTCTTT . TRBJ1-1 TRBV5-1 .
CAWSVAGGPDTQYF TGTGCCTGGAGTGTGGCAGGGGGCCCAGATACGCAGTATTTT TRBD1 TRBJ2-3 TRBV30 .
CASSLAWTEDNEQFF TGTGCCAGCAGCTTAGCGTGGACAGAGGACAATGAGCAGTTCTTC . TRBJ2-1 TRBV7-9 .
CASSIEGSGNTIYF TGTGCCAGCAGCATCGAGGGATCCGGAAACACCATATATTTT . TRBJ1-3 TRBV7-9 .
CASRLLGTVNQPQHF TGTGCCAGCAGACTGCTAGGGACAGTCAATCAGCCCCAGCATTTT TRBD1 TRBJ1-5 TRBV28 .
CASSSRVTYEQYF TGTGCCAGCAGCTCAAGGGTGACCTACGAGCAGTACTTC . TRBJ2-7 TRBV11-1 .
CATGTYSNQPQHF TGTGCCACCGGGACTTATAGCAATCAGCCCCAGCATTTT . TRBJ1-5 TRBV6-5 .
CASSTYRDFNQPQHF TGTGCCAGTAGTACGTACCGGGACTTCAATCAGCCCCAGCATTTT . TRBJ1-5 TRBV19 .
CASSVGGGTGELFF TGTGCCAGCAGCGTAGGCGGGGGGACCGGGGAGCTGTTTTTT TRBD2 TRBJ2-2 TRBV9 .
CATGQGYGYTF TGTGCCACCGGGCAGGGTTATGGCTACACCTTC . TRBJ1-2 TRBV6-1 .
CASSSSPEDRGQETQYF TGTGCCAGCAGTTCAAGCCCCGAGGACAGGGGCCAAGAGACCCAGTACTTC TRBD1 TRBJ2-5 TRBV13 .
CASSSTAPSPLHF TGTGCCAGCAGCTCGACGGCGCCTTCACCCCTCCACTTT . TRBJ1-6 TRBV7-2 .
CASSMERSYNEQFF TGTGCCAGTAGTATGGAGCGCTCCTACAATGAGCAGTTCTTC . TRBJ2-1 TRBV19 .
CASSEAVAGSTEAFF TGTGCCAGCAGTGAAGCAGTGGCAGGGAGCACTGAAGCTTTCTTT . TRBJ1-1 TRBV6-1 .
CATSDHFGGNEQFF TGTGCCACCAGCGACCACTTCGGGGGGAATGAGCAGTTCTTC TRBD2 TRBJ2-1 TRBV15 .
CASSLVGRHMNTEAFF TGTGCCAGCAGCTTAGTGGGAAGGCACATGAACACTGAAGCTTTCTTT . TRBJ1-1 TRBV7-9 once
CASSSLAGAEDEQYF TGTGCCAGTAGTTCATTAGCGGGAGCGGAGGACGAGCAGTACTTC TRBD2 TRBJ2-7 TRBV19 few
CASSLPGQGLDEQYF TGTGCCAGCAGCTTACCGGGACAGGGTCTCGACGAGCAGTACTTC TRBD1 TRBJ2-7 TRBV5-5 few
CARTGGTEAFF TGTGCCAGGACGGGGGGCACTGAAGCTTTCTTT . TRBJ1-1 TRBV27 .
CASSQIAGVAGELFF TGTGCCAGCAGCCAGATAGCGGGAGTTGCCGGGGAGCTGTTTTTT TRBD2 TRBJ2-2 TRBV7-9 .
CASEGGTYNSPLHF TGTGCCAGCGAAGGGGGGACCTATAATTCACCCCTCCACTTT . TRBJ1-6 TRBV7-9 .
CASSFLGTGIYEQYF TGTGCCAGCAGCTTCTTAGGGACGGGGATATACGAGCAGTACTTC . TRBJ2-7 TRBV7-9 few
CAWTQGAYDQPQHF TGTGCCTGGACCCAGGGGGCCTACGATCAGCCCCAGCATTTT TRBD1 TRBJ1-5 TRBV30 .
CASSVGSGWDTEAFF TGTGCCAGCAGCGTAGGATCAGGCTGGGACACTGAAGCTTTCTTT . TRBJ1-1 TRBV9 once
CASSLSSSEQFF TGTGCCAGCAGCTTATCATCTTCTGAGCAGTTCTTC . TRBJ2-1 TRBV7-2 .
CASSLLPGYHEQYF TGTGCCAGCAGTTTACTACCAGGGTACCACGAGCAGTACTTC . TRBJ2-7 TRBV27 .
CASSLVGGSSHEQFF TGTGCCAGCAGCTTAGTGGGCGGGAGTAGCCATGAGCAGTTCTTC TRBD2 TRBJ2-1 TRBV11-2 .
CASSTQGGANGYTF TGTGCCAGCAGCACCCAGGGGGGGGCTAACGGCTACACCTTC TRBD1 TRBJ1-2 TRBV6-5 .
CASSIGSGGAQYF TGTGCCAGTAGTATCGGTTCGGGTGGAGCGCAGTACTTC . TRBJ2-7 TRBV19 few
CASSVATVNEQFF TGTGCCAGCAGCGTAGCTACCGTCAATGAGCAGTTCTTC . TRBJ2-1 TRBV9 .
CASSLDGDRTYEQYF TGTGCCAGCAGCTTAGATGGGGACAGAACCTACGAGCAGTACTTC TRBD1 TRBJ2-7 TRBV11-2 .
CASSIGVGAEAFF TGCGCCAGCAGTATTGGTGTCGGGGCTGAAGCTTTCTTT . TRBJ1-1 TRBV5-1 .
CASMAVTDTQYF TGTGCCAGCATGGCAGTCACAGATACGCAGTATTTT . TRBJ2-3 TRBV6-5 once
CASSLDGSGSEQYF TGCGCCAGCAGCTTGGACGGCTCCGGGAGCGAGCAGTACTTC . TRBJ2-7 TRBV5-1 .
CASSGAWYGYTF TGTGCCAGCTCTGGCGCCTGGTATGGCTACACCTTC . TRBJ1-2 TRBV19 few